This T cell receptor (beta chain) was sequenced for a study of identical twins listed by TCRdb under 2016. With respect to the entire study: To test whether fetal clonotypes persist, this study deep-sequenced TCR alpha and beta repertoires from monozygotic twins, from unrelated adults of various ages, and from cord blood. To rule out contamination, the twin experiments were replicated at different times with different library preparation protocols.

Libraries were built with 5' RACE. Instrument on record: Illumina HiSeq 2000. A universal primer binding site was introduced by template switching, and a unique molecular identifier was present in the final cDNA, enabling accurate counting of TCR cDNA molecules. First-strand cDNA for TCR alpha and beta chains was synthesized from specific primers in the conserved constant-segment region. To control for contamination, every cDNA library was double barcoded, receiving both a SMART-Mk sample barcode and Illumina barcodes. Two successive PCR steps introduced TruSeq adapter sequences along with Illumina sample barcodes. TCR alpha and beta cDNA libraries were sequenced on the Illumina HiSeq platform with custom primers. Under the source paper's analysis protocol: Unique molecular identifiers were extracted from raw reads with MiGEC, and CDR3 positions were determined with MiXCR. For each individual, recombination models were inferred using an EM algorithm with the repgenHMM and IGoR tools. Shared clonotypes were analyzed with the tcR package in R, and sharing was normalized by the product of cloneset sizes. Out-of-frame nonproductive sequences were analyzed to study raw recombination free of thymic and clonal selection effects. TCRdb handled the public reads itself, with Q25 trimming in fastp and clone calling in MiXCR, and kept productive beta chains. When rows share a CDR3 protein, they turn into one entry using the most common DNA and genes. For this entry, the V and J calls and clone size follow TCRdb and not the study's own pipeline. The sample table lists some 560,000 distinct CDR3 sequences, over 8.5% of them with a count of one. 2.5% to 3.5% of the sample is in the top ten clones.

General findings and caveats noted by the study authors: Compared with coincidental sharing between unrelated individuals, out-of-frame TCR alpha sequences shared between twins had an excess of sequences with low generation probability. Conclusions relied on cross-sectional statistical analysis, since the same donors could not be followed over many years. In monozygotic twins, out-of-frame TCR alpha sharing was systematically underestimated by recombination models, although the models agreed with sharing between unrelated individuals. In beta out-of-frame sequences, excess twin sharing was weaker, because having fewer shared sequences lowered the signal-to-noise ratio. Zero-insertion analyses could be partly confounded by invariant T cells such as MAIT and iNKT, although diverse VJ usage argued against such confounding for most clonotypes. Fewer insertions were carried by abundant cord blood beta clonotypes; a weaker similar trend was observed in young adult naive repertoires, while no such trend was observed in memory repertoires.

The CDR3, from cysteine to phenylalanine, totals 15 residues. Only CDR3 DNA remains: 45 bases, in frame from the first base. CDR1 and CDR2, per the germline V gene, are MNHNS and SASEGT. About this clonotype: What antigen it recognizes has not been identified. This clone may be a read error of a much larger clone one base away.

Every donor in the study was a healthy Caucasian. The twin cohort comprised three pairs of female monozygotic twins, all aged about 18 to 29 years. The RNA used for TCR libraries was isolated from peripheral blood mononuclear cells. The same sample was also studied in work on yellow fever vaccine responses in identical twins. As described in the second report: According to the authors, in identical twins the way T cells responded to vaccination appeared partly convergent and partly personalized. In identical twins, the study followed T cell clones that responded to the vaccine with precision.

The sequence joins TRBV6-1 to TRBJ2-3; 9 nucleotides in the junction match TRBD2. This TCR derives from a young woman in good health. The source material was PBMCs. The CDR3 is CASSDGGGAVDTRYF. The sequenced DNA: TGTGCCAGCAGTGATGGCGGGGGGGCCGTAGATACGCGGTATTTT.